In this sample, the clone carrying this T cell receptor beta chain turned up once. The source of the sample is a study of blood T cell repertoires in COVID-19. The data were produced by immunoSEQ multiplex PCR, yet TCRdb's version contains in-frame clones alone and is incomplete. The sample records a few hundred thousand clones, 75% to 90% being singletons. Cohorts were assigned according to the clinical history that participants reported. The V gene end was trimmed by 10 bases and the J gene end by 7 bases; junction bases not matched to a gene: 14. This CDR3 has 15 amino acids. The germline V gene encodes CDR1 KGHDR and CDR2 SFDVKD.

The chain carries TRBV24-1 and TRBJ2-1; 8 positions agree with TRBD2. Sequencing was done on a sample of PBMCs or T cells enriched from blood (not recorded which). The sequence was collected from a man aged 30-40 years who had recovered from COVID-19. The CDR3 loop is CATSYGTRGVNEQFF. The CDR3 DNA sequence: TGTGCCACAAGTTATGGGACTAGAGGTGTGAATGAGCAGTTCTTC.